This T cell receptor beta chain was documented in a study of cytomegalovirus exposure and HLA in healthy donors. Whole-study findings and limits: Specificity of three CMV-associated chains for CMV antigens was verified in vitro. According to the study, approximately 150 TCR beta chains were cytomegalovirus-associated. Reported results showed that the classifier diagnosed cytomegalovirus status with high specificity and sensitivity.

Germline CDR1 reads MNHNS; CDR2 reads SASEGT. The V gene end was trimmed by 8 bases and the J gene end by 5 bases; junction bases not matched to a gene: 10. CDR3 length: 14 amino acids. PCR employed 60 Vbeta and 13 Jbeta primers. Data came from immunoSEQ multiplex PCR; TCRdb stores just in-frame clones and leaves some out. There are 200,000 or so clones in the sample; approximately 81% occur only once, and 2.1% lies in the top ten. This clone turned up a few times. Its antigen is not identified. The chain employs TRBV6-1 and TRBJ1-1; TRBD1 matches 8 bases. The sequencing input was PBMCs. This TCR was recovered from a woman younger than 30 in good health and CMV-seropositive. In DNA form, the CDR3 reads TGTGCCAGCCCGCAGGGGGCATTTTGGACTGAAGCTTTCTTT. Protein: CASPQGAFWTEAFF.